The source of this T cell receptor beta chain is a study of cytomegalovirus exposure and HLA in healthy donors (TCRdb year 2017). A note on the overall study: In an earlier analysis of 587 of the donors, roughly 300 Gb of sequence data and approximately 100 million unique TCR beta sequences from about 180 million T cells were reported. Roughly 300 gigabases of sequencing data and around 85 million unique TCR sequences made up an early release that covered approximately 650 HLA-typed donors. Among the roughly 400 genotyped donors, approximately 77% belonged to the genetic ancestry cluster associated with self-reported Caucasian donors. The aim of the study was to test whether cataloging public T cell receptors could identify signatures of past pathogen exposure. The T cell repertoires of around 670 subjects were profiled by immunosequencing and related to cytomegalovirus serostatus. In addition to the first cohort of roughly 700 subjects, a separate validation cohort of some 120 different subjects was used. To predict cytomegalovirus infection status, the study combined high-throughput TCR immunosequencing, statistical association of individual TCRs with disease status, and machine learning. To study patterns of TCR occurrence, a later analysis re-analyzed previously published TCR beta repertoires from 600 to 750 donors and added high-resolution HLA genotyping. Rather than drawing on any new phenotypic data, the later analysis identified candidate immune exposures from TCR beta sequences and the way those sequences occurred across donors. An earlier analysis of more than 450 of the donors used high-throughput TCR beta sequencing to judge whether each TCR beta V gene segment behaved as functional or pseudogenic. Donor age, sex, ethnicity and CMV serostatus were compiled together with the repertoire data. A later genetic analysis used genome-wide SNP genotypes for about 60% of the 666 donors, treating that subset as a discovery cohort. Every discovery cohort repertoire had been produced on one sequencing platform. HLA typing included class I and class II loci at four-digit resolution. Typing coverage differed by locus: A, B, C, DRB1 and DQB1 were typed in about 629-640 donors, DQA1 in about 550, DPA1 in some 570, and DPB1 in roughly 470. Because of strong linkage in the cohort, five DR-DQ haplotypes were treated as single units for association and clustering. Across some 400 genotyped donors of the cohort, an average of 235,054 unique TCR beta nucleotide sequences per donor were sequenced, and 15% to 20% of those sequences were non-productive.

The cohort comprised several hundred healthy bone marrow donors. At the time of sampling, all cohort members were nominally healthy, though unrecorded immune exposures were likely present. The donor was CMV seronegative and belonged to the group of under 400 seronegative cohort members. Every donor gave a peripheral blood sample, and the peripheral blood mononuclear cells from that sample were used for TCR beta sequencing. Genomic DNA was extracted from the blood cell samples with the Qiagen DNeasy Blood Extraction Kit. Sequences SGHVS (CDR1) and FQNEAQ (CDR2) are obtained from the germline V gene. From cysteine to phenylalanine, the CDR3 is 16 amino acids long. The kept DNA is CDR3 alone, 48 bases in frame from the first base. Clipping removes 3 bases from V and 4 bases from J, with 6 as the unmatched junction base count. Overall results and qualifications from the work: In a later analysis, several top co-occurrence clusters were reported to appear linked to parvovirus B19, influenza, CMV and Epstein-Barr virus. In this cohort, only TCR beta chains were sequenced, and detectable features were limited by the absence of alpha or paired-chain data. The sequencing pipeline was judged likely to have produced a cluster of highly shared sequence variants as a technical artifact. A later analysis found that HLA-associated TCR beta chains were more clonally expanded and had lower generation probabilities than equally common non-associated chains. Cytomegalovirus status was reported to be diagnosed by the classifier with high specificity and sensitivity in both the original and validation cohorts. Approximately 16 rarely observed V segments, including chromosome 9 orphons, were excluded from the earlier analysis of approximately 500 of the donors because counts were too low. Correlated functional status among segregating V segments might be attributable to linkage disequilibrium, but an unknown experimental factor could not be ruled out. Because some donors lacked HLA typing at each locus, the association tests relied only on the typed subset. In vitro tests confirmed that three of the cytomegalovirus-associated TCR beta chains recognize cytomegalovirus antigens. Immune exposure information for the cohort was limited to CMV serostatus. Broadly in line with IMGT annotations, most TCR beta V segments showed up in productive rearrangements about 87% or about 30% of the time in an earlier analysis of around 550 of the donors. Because the 87-base-pair reads could not distinguish some IMGT-functional V segments, including TRBV6-2 and TRBV6-3, those segments were excluded. A total of around 150 TCR beta chains were listed by the study as associated with cytomegalovirus. An association between a missense DCLRE1C variant and V-gene and J-gene trimming of TCR beta chains was found in a later genetic analysis and replicated in an independent cohort. According to the authors, the approach could potentially be generalized to other disease states and immunological phenotypes. Compared with the roughly 700-donor mean, donors in an Asian-associated ancestry cluster had fewer N-insertions in productive TCRs, according to a later genetic analysis. At a false discovery rate of 0.05, a later analysis linked approximately 18,000 TCR beta sequences to specific HLA alleles. In a later analysis, TCR association rates were found to vary across HLA loci, with the most associated TCRs seen for DRB1 alleles and the fewest for HLA-C alleles. A later analysis found that most CMV-associated TCR beta chains appeared HLA-restricted, with HLA associations seemingly driven largely by CMV exposure. Most TCR sequences were observed very rarely across donors, whereas some public TCRs were present in many individuals. A further reported finding was that TCR beta sequences accurately predicted the HLA-A and HLA-B alleles for most subjects in the first cohort. When HLA alleles, especially DR and DQ, strongly co-occurred, attributing TCR associations to individual alleles was difficult. Roughly uniform sequencing depth across donors was assumed in presence/absence analyses, although this assumption may not hold.

About this clone itself: The target of this receptor is not known. Base qualities are missing; no much larger clone stands one base away.

The library was built by means of the immunoSEQ multiplex PCR assay. A mixture of 60 forward primers for TCR Vbeta segments and 13 reverse primers for TCR Jbeta segments was used in the multiplex PCR. The CDR3 region of rearranged TCR beta genes was amplified from genomic DNA by a multiplex PCR assay. The Illumina HiSeq System was used to sequence the amplified TCR beta libraries as 87-base-pair reads. In the authors' own workflow: In a later analysis, 80 million or so unique TCR beta chains were counted across the approximately 640 repertoires, and approximately 9.9 million of these chains were shared by at least two donors. A nearest-neighbor algorithm error-corrected the raw reads and collapsed the reads into unique sequences, merging closely related sequences to remove PCR and sequencing errors. To assign V, D and J gene segments, CDR3 sequences were aligned to IMGT reference sequences. For a sequence to be retained, a match of at least six nucleotides was required to both a V gene segment and a J gene segment. Rearrangements were called productive when the CDR3 lacked stop codons and stayed in frame with V and J; all others were non-productive. Following IMGT convention, CDR3 was defined as the stretch from the second conserved V-encoded cysteine to the conserved J-encoded phenylalanine. The earlier analysis of approximately 590 of the donors excluded any sequence lacking an unambiguous match to a single V gene segment. An earlier analysis of around 600 of the donors classified V segments as functional when productive rearrangements were above 56.7% and as segregating when the standard deviation between donors was above 5%. A statistical classification framework was developed to diagnose cytomegalovirus status using the catalog of TCR beta chain sequences. In a later analysis, TCR nucleotide sequences were compared against IMGT/GENE-DB human TR gene sequences so that V and J genes could be assigned. A later analysis assigned CDR3 sequences and most-parsimonious VDJ recombination scenarios with the TCRdist pipeline. In a later analysis, each TCR beta chain was defined by its CDR3 amino acid sequence together with its V-gene family, and reads without a unique V-gene family were excluded. A later analysis removed several hundred highly shared, low-generation-probability nucleotide sequences to deal with suspected cross-contamination and a sequencing artifact. A later analysis calculated a clonal expansion index for each public chain from normalized within-repertoire ranks of inferred template counts. In a later analysis, generation probabilities were computed using a VDJ recombination model fitted to out-of-frame rearrangements, and the results were checked against IGoR. In a later analysis, TCR-TCR, TCR-HLA and TCR-CMV co-occurrence was scored with hypergeometric tests, and a repertoire-size bias correction was applied to TCR pairs. A later analysis estimated false discovery rates by permuting HLA or CMV assignments 20 times. In a later analysis, co-occurring TCRs were grouped with DBSCAN, and TCRdist sequence similarity was added when clustering was performed within HLA-allele-positive subsets. Co-occurrence clustering excluded repertoires with fewer than 30,000 or more than 120,000 public chains, plus five with anomalous nucleotide sharing. TCRdb obtained this table from immuneACCESS and retained in-frame rearrangements with V and J assigned. These tables miss some clones; where compared with another copy, unresolved V genes account for less than half of the shortfall, and the remainder is unexplained. V and J calls and clone size come straight from that table; D and trimming were deduced from the DNA. This sample comprises 190,000 or so clones, roughly 80% of them detected only once. Jointly, the top ten make up around 1.5% of the sample.

The source is a man aged 45-60 years in good health and CMV-seronegative. The specimen was PBMCs. The chain employs TRBV7-8 and TRBJ2-5; TRBD1 agrees with 12 junctional bases. The DNA sequence reads TGTGCCAGCAGCTTGGGACAGGGGGCGCAGGGAGAGACCCAGTACTTC. Its amino acids are CASSLGQGAQGETQYF.